This paragraph covers one T cell receptor beta chain sequence. This entry comes from a study of blood T cell repertoires in COVID-19. The CDR3 has 12 residues. The germline V gene encodes CDR1 SGDLS and CDR2 YYNGEE. The germline V and J ends were trimmed by 4 bases and 6 bases, with 8 bases remaining between them. The data were produced by immunoSEQ multiplex PCR, yet TCRdb's version contains in-frame clones alone and is incomplete. The data contain about 180,000 clones, approximately 82% of them singletons. Participants spanned ages about 18 to 95 years and resided in 20 to 30 US areas. The chain couples TRBV9 to TRBJ1-5; no clear D gene. Source material: PBMCs or T cells enriched from blood (not recorded which). The receptor was isolated from a man between 50 and 59 years old who had recovered from COVID-19. The CDR3 spells CASSRSGQPQHF. For the CDR3, the DNA is TGTGCCAGCAGCCGGTCGGGTCAGCCCCAGCATTTT.